This record looks at one T cell receptor (beta chain) sequence and its context. Antigen specificity is unknown. The data were taken from a study of cytomegalovirus exposure and HLA in healthy donors. CDR3 length equals 15 residues. V shed 5 bases, J shed 3 bases, and the junction held 3 bases outside the gene matches. Germline loops: CDR1 SGHNT, CDR2 YENEEA. Study-wide findings and caveats: In a later analysis, DRB1 alleles had the most associated TCRs; HLA-C alleles the fewest. 87-base-pair reads could not separate some V segments, including TRBV6-2 and TRBV6-3. Most TCR sequences were seen very rarely across donors, but some public TCRs occurred in many.

Vbeta (60) and Jbeta (13) primers were used in the PCR. TCRdb's copy holds only in-frame clones and misses some; the assay was immunoSEQ multiplex PCR. The sample carries approximately 190,000 clones, 65% to 85% recorded once. The receptor was isolated from a woman aged 30 to 39 in good health and CMV-seropositive. The sequenced material came from PBMCs. This rearrangement joins TRBV11-3 to TRBJ2-1, with 11 bases aligning to TRBD2. CDR3 amino acids: CASSPSGGLYNEQFF. For the CDR3, the DNA is TGTGCCAGCAGCCCTAGCGGGGGGCTCTACAATGAGCAGTTCTTC.